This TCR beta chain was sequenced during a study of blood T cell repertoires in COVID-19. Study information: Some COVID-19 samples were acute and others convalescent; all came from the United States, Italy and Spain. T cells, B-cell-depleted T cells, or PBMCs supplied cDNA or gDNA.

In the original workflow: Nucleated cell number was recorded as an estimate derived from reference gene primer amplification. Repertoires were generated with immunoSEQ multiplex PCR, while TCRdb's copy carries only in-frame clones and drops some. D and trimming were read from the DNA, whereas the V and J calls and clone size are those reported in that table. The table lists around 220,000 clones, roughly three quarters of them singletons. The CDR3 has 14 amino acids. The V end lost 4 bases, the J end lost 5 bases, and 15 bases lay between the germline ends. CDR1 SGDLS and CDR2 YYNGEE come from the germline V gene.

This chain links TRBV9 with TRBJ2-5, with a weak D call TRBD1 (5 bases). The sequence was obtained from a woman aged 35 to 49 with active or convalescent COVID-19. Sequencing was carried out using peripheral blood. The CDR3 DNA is TGTGCCAGCAGCCCGACAGCCTCCGGGGAGACCCAGTACTTC. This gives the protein CASSPTASGETQYF.